One sample yielded the 17 T cell receptor beta chains listed below, sequenced in a study of immune cell composition in non-small cell lung cancer. Clones were sequenced by immunoSEQ multiplex PCR, and TCRdb holds only the in-frame ones, with some missing. The repertoire holds 5,000 or so clones, with roughly two thirds as singletons. Normal lung sampling was at least 3 cm from the tumour, as distant as possible. Material: non-adjacent lung tissue. These receptors all come from a human donor with non-small cell lung cancer.

This chain links TRBV2 with TRBJ1-2; the match to TRBD1 covers 7 bases. Germline V CDR1 and CDR2: SNHLY, FYNNEI. This CDR3 comprises 12 residues. J was trimmed by 6 bases and V by 7 bases; bases with no gene match: 5. CDR3 DNA: TGTGCCAGCAACTTACAGGGGAATGGCTACACCTTC. Protein sequence: CASNLQGNGYTF.

This clone was observed once. The rearrangement uses TRBV28 and TRBJ1-5; no firm D call. The germline V gene has CDR1 MDHEN and CDR2 SYDVKM. Trimming left V 4 bases short and J 3 bases short, with 10 bases between. CDR3 size: 14 residues. The CDR3 loop reads CASSYQLPNQPQHF. The CDR3 DNA reads as TGTGCCAGCAGTTATCAGTTACCCAATCAGCCCCAGCATTTT.

The chain employs TRBV10-3 and TRBJ1-2; 10 positions match TRBD1. After removal of 0 bases from V and 5 bases from J, the junction contained 9 bases not matched to a gene. From germline, CDR1 is ENHRY and CDR2 SYGVKD. This CDR3 is 17 amino acids long. CDR3 sequence: CAISESLGTGERYGYTF. For the CDR3, the DNA is TGTGCCATCAGTGAGTCTCTGGGGACAGGGGAGAGATATGGCTACACCTTC.

The chain is built from TRBV7-9 and TRBJ1-4; D call uncertain. V dropped 1 base and J dropped 0 bases, with 9 bases sitting between them. The CDR3 runs 16 residues. CDR1 is SEHNR, CDR2 FQNEAQ, per germline (reference sequence). CDR3 nucleotide sequence: TGTGCCAGCAGCTTAGGGGCGCAGGCAACTAATGAAAAACTGTTTTTT. Its translation: CASSLGAQATNEKLFF.

This sequence joins TRBV10-2 and TRBJ2-1; D is unclear. Germline V gene sequence: CDR1 WSHSY, CDR2 SAAADI. Trimming left V 9 bases short and J 8 bases short, with 14 bases between. The CDR3 is 12 residues long. The CDR3 spells CASKRGQYEQFF. The CDR3 DNA reads TGCGCCAGTAAACGAGGTCAATATGAGCAGTTCTTC.

This chain connects TRBV29-1 to TRBJ1-4; 8 nucleotides align to TRBD1. V lost 6 bases, J lost 5 bases, and 11 bases stayed unmatched. From germline, CDR1 is SQVTM and CDR2 ANQGSEA. CDR3 size: 15 residues. The CDR3 DNA follows: TGCAGCGTGCGATTGGGACAGGCAAGGAATGAAAAACTGTTTTTT. Amino acid sequence: CSVRLGQARNEKLFF.

This clone is medium-sized within its sample. CDR3 bases: TGTGCCAGCAGCAAAGCGTCTCAGGGGAGCTATGGCTACACCTTC. Its protein is CASSKASQGSYGYTF. The chain uses TRBV21-1 and TRBJ1-2; TRBD1, the table's D call, lacks a check against the DNA. TRBV21-1 is a pseudogene segment. The CDR3 sequence is 15 residues long.

This clone was detected only once. The chain employs TRBV18 and TRBJ2-7, with 11 bases that match TRBD2. CDR3 length: 14 residues. With 3 bases clipped from V and 3 bases from J, the junction kept 1 base outside the gene matches. CDR1 is KGHSH and CDR2 is LQKENI in the germline V gene. The CDR3 region is CASSPGTSGYEQYF. CDR3 DNA sequence: TGTGCCAGCTCACCCGGGACTAGCGGCTACGAGCAGTACTTC.

The chain uses TRBV27 and TRBJ2-5, with 8 positions matching TRBD2. Losses at the gene ends were 3 bases for V and 1 base for J; bases not matched to a gene: 7. Looked up from germline, CDR1 is MNHEY and CDR2 is SMNVEV (reference sequence). This CDR3 spans 16 amino acids. Here the CDR3 DNA reads TGTGCCAGCAGTTTGGGACTAGGGGGACCCCAAGAGACCCAGTACTTC. Amino acids: CASSLGLGGPQETQYF.

This clone came up a few times. The chain carries TRBV28 and TRBJ1-5, with 8 nucleotides matching TRBD1. Looked up from germline, CDR1 is MDHEN and CDR2 is SYDVKM. V lost 6 bases and J lost 11; bases outside the gene matches: 30. The CDR3 covers 20 residues. The CDR3 spells CASSRSISNFEGARGRAQHF. The CDR3 nucleotides are TGTGCCAGCAGCAGATCCATATCCAACTTCGAAGGCGCCAGGGGGCGAGCCCAGCATTTT.

The V gene is TRBV28, the J gene TRBJ1-2; tentatively, D is TRBD1 (5 bases). The CDR3 loop spans 14 amino acids. CDR1 and CDR2 (germline): MDHEN, SYDVKM. The V end was cut by 5 bases, the J end by 1 base, with 11 bases between. CDR3 amino acids: CASSAGGNNYGYTF. Written as DNA, the CDR3 is TGTGCCAGCAGTGCGGGGGGTAATAACTATGGCTACACCTTC.

This clone was counted a single time. The chain carries TRBV6-5 and TRBJ1-1, with unresolved D. CDR1 is MNHEY, CDR2 SVGAGI, per germline. V was clipped by 0 bases and J by 5 bases, with 10 bases between them. CDR3 length: 14 amino acids. The chain's CDR3 is CASSYSSARTEAFF. The CDR3 DNA reads as TGTGCCAGCAGTTACTCGTCAGCGAGGACTGAAGCTTTCTTT.

This sequence joins TRBV6-9 and TRBJ1-5, with 9 bases that match TRBD1. The germline gives CDR1 MNHGY, CDR2 SVAAGI. The CDR3 is 13 residues long. J lost 6 bases, V lost 5 bases, and 2 bases had no gene match. The CDR3 nucleotides are TGTGCCAGCAGTACAGGGGGCACTCAGCCCCAGCATTTT. The encoded protein is CASSTGGTQPQHF.

V usage is TRBV11-2 and J usage is TRBJ2-7; 11 bases are a match to TRBD2. Germline values: CDR1 SGHAT, CDR2 FQNNGV. This CDR3 is built from 14 residues. The V and J ends lost 5 bases and 2 bases, in that order; junction bases with no gene match: 2. Here the CDR3 reads CASSLAGGPYEQYF. In DNA, the CDR3 is TGTGCCAGCAGCCTAGCGGGGGGACCCTACGAGCAGTACTTC.

DNA of the CDR3: TGTGCCAGCAGTTTAATGTCGGGGGGGGTCTACAATGAGCAGTTCTTC. This encodes CASSLMSGGVYNEQFF. The chain recombines TRBV27 with TRBJ2-1; 8 bases are a match to TRBD2. The V gene end was trimmed by 2 bases and the J gene end by 3 bases; junction bases not matched to a gene: 6. The germline V gene has CDR1 MNHEY and CDR2 SMNVEV (reference sequence). The CDR3 has 16 residues.

This rearrangement joins TRBV30 to TRBJ2-1, with 7 bases identical to TRBD2. The CDR3 extends over 14 amino acids. Trimming at V came to 5 bases and at J to 9 bases, leaving 13 bases not matched to a gene. Germline values: CDR1 GTSNPN, CDR2 SVGIG (reference sequence). The CDR3 loop is CAWSGAGESLEQFF. The CDR3 nucleotides are TGTGCCTGGTCCGGGGCGGGAGAATCCCTTGAGCAGTTCTTC.

This rearrangement joins TRBV27 to TRBJ2-5; perhaps TRBD1 as D (6 bases). The CDR3 length is 13 residues. Germline-derived CDR1 and CDR2 are MNHEY and SMNVEV (reference sequence). V gave up 3 bases and J gave up 7 bases, with 12 bases separating them. The CDR3: CASSFGGQGTQYF. The CDR3 region has the DNA TGTGCCAGCAGTTTTGGGGGCCAGGGGACCCAGTACTTC.